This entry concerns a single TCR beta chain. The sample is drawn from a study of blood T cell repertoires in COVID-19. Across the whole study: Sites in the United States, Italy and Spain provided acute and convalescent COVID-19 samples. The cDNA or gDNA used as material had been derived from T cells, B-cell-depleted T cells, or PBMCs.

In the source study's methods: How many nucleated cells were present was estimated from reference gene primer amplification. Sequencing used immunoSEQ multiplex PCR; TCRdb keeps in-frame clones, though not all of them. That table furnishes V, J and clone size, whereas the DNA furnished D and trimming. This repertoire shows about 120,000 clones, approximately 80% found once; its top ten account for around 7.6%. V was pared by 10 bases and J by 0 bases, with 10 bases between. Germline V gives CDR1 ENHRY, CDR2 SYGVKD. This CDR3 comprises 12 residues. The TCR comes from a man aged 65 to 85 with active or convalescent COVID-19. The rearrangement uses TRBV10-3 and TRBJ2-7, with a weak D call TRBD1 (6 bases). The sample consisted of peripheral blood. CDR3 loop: CATGQFSYEQYF. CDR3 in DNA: TGTGCCACCGGACAGTTCTCCTACGAGCAGTACTTC.